The source of this T cell receptor (beta chain) is a study of response to subunit inactivated influenza vaccine. In germline, CDR1 is SGHAT, CDR2 FQNNGV. The CDR3 contains 16 residues. V trimming: 0 bases; J trimming: 6 bases; junction bases outside the gene matches: 6. TCRdb analysed the RT-PCR reads with MiXCR anew, one entry per CDR3 protein. Among more than 450,000 distinct CDR3 sequences listed, approximately 12% were seen once. This clonotype has at least ten counts. Sample: PBMCs from blood, taken on the day of vaccination. This sequence was found in a man in his forties or fifties who received an inactivated influenza vaccine. V gene TRBV11-2 combines with J gene TRBJ2-7; 12 positions match TRBD2. CDR3 bases: TGTGCCAGCAGCTTAGATCTGACTAGCGGGAGTCGCGAGCAGTACTTC. It is translated as CASSLDLTSGSREQYF.